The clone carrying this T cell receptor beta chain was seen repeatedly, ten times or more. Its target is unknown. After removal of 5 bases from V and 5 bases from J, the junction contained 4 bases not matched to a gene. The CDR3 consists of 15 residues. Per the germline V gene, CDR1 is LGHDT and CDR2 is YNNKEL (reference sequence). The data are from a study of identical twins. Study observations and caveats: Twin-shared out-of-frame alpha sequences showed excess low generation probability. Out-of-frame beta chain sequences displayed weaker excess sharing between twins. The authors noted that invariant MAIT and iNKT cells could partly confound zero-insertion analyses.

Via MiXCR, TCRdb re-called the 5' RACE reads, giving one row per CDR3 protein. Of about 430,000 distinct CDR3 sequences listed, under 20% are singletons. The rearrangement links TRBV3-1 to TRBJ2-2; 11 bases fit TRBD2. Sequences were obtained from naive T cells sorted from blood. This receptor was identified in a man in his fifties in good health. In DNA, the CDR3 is TGTGCCAGCAGCTCGCTAGCGGGGGGTACCGGGGAGCTGTTTTTT. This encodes CASSSLAGGTGELFF.